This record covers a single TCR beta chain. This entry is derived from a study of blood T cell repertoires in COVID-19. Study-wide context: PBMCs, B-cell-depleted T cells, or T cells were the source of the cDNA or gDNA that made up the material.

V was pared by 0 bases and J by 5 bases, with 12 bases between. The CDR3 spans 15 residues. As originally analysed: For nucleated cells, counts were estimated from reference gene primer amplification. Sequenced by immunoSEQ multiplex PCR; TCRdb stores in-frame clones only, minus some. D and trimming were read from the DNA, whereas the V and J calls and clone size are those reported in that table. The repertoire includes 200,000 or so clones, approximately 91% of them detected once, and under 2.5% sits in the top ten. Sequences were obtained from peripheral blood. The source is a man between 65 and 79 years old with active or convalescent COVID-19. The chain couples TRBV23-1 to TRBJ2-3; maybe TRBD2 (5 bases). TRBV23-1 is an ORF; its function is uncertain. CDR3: CASSQSKIGVDTQYF. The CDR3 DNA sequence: TGCGCCAGCAGTCAATCTAAGATCGGGGTAGATACGCAGTATTTT.